This T cell receptor (beta chain) was documented in a study of shared clonotypes between healthy human individuals. Study-wide points: Memory subsets generally showed smaller estimated richness than naive subsets did. Relative to their counterparts shared across all four donors, non-shared clonotypes exhibited diminished generation probabilities.

Looked up from germline, CDR1 is MNHEY and CDR2 is SVGAGI. There are 15 residues in the CDR3. V was shortened by 10 bases and J by 3 bases, with 21 bases between the two germline ends. About this clone: Antigen unknown.

Sequencing used immunoSEQ multiplex PCR; TCRdb keeps in-frame clones, though not all of them. Of roughly 2,300,000 clones in the sample, about nine tenths are singletons; the top ten hold 0.3% to 0.45%. The V call is TRBV6-5, the J call TRBJ1-2; a weak D match, TRBD1 (6 bases). Sequenced: naive CD4+ T cells from PBMCs. Indicated subset: CD45RA+ positively selected. This receptor was taken from a young man in good health. Some clones in this sample may be carry-over from other donors' samples. Here the CDR3 DNA reads TGTGCCACAACTGGCGTTGGGGGGCTTTACTATGGCTACACCTTC. It specifies CATTGVGGLYYGYTF.